Listed here are 20 T cell receptor beta chains from one sample, sequenced in a study of blood T cells in healthy people across ages. Next came a second PCR, run for roughly 7 to 12 cycles, which used a sample-barcoded 5' primer along with a J-beta primer mix. Via MiXCR, TCRdb re-called the 5' RACE reads, giving one row per CDR3 protein. The sample yields about 1.4 million distinct CDR3 sequences, approximately 59% seen once. The sequencing input was blood. The receptors come from a man aged 18 to 30 in good health.

This chain uses TRBV29-1 with TRBJ2-7; D may be TRBD1 (6 bases). The CDR3 consists of 14 residues. CDR1 and CDR2 from the germline V gene are SQVTM and ANQGSEA. V was clipped by 0 bases and J by 2 bases, with 11 bases between them. This CDR3 is CSVEDAGDPYEQYF. CDR3 DNA sequence: TGCAGCGTTGAAGACGCAGGGGACCCCTACGAGCAGTACTTC.

This clonotype was detected only a few times. CDR3 sequence reads: CASSQDRVLVAGEFEPYEQYF. As DNA, the CDR3 is TGTGCCAGCAGCCAAGATCGCGTCCTGGTAGCGGGAGAATTTGAACCCTACGAGCAGTACTTC. The gene calls are TRBV3-1 and TRBJ2-7; 9 bases fit TRBD2. With V trimmed by 0 bases and J by 2 bases, 20 bases remained unmatched. The CDR3 totals 21 residues. Per germline, CDR1 LGHDT and CDR2 YNNKEL (reference sequence).

The CDR3 loop is CASSARRLGANVLTF. Here the CDR3 DNA reads TGTGCCAGCAGCGCCAGGAGGTTAGGGGCCAACGTCCTGACTTTC. The chain employs TRBV13 and TRBJ2-6, with D perhaps TRBD2 (5 bases). The CDR3 is made up of 15 amino acids. The germline V and J ends were trimmed by 5 bases and 4 bases, with 12 bases remaining between them. Germline V CDR1 and CDR2: PRHDT, FYEKMQ (reference sequence).

The genes are TRBV5-1 and TRBJ2-3; D is unclear. The CDR3 is made up of 15 amino acids. V lost 4 bases and J 3 bases, leaving 15 bases between the germline ends. Germline V CDR1 and CDR2: SGHRS, YFSETQ. The CDR3, as DNA: TGCGCCAGCAGCCATGATGGACGGCGGACAGATACGCAGTATTTT. This translates into CASSHDGRRTDTQYF.

This chain joins TRBV6-6 and TRBJ1-2; D gene ambiguous. This CDR3 contains 14 residues. V was clipped by 5 bases and J by 2 bases, with 12 bases between them. CDR1 and CDR2 (germline): MNHNY, SVGAGI (reference sequence). The CDR3 protein is CASSTRGVNYGYTF. The CDR3 DNA follows: TGTGCCAGCAGTACCCGCGGGGTAAACTATGGCTACACCTTC.

A few counts support this clonotype. This rearrangement joins TRBV20-1 to TRBJ2-1; D gene unclear. Germline values: CDR1 DFQATT, CDR2 SNEGSKA (reference sequence). V lost 7 bases to trimming and J lost 10 bases, with 11 bases between them. CDR3 length equals 10 residues. CDR3 DNA: TGCAGTGTAGACCGGCACGAGCAGTTCTTC. It is translated as CSVDRHEQFF.

J is TRBJ2-3 and V is TRBV5-6; 10 positions agree with TRBD2. J gave up 4 bases and V 4 bases, and 9 bases lay outside the gene matches. The V gene's germline CDR1 is SGHDT and CDR2 YYEEEE. The CDR3 consists of 16 residues. The CDR3 region has the DNA TGTGCCAGCAGCCCACGCACTAGCGGGGCCCCAGATACGCAGTATTTT. This encodes CASSPRTSGAPDTQYF.

This chain uses TRBV6-1 with TRBJ2-3, with D perhaps matching TRBD2 (5 bases). This CDR3 has 15 residues. Trimming removed 2 bases at V and 1 base at J, with 10 bases between. The V gene's germline CDR1 is MNHNS and CDR2 SASEGT. The CDR3 nucleotides are TGTGCCAGCAGTGAATCGGGGTGGGGCACAGATACGCAGTATTTT. It translates to CASSESGWGTDTQYF.

The chain combines TRBV11-1 with TRBJ2-2; D is perhaps TRBD1 (7 bases). V was shortened by 0 bases and J by 4 bases, with 12 bases between the two germline ends. The CDR3 is 16 amino acids. Germline CDR1 SGHAT, CDR2 FQDESV (reference sequence). This chain's CDR3 is CASSLAFQGGTGELFF. For the CDR3, the DNA is TGTGCCAGCAGCTTAGCCTTTCAGGGGGGCACCGGGGAGCTGTTTTTT.

This clonotype came up a few times. The rearrangement links TRBV5-1 to TRBJ1-2; D perhaps matches TRBD1 (6 bases). Deletions cut 4 bases from V and 7 bases from J, with 20 bases between. Germline V gene sequence: CDR1 SGHRS, CDR2 YFSETQ. This CDR3 is built from 15 residues. CDR3 DNA: TGCGCCAGCAGCCCAGGACAGCACCTCTTCTTTGGCTACACCTTC. Residues: CASSPGQHLFFGYTF.

This clonotype was seen more than once but under ten times. CDR3 DNA: TGTGCCAGCAGCAAAGGACAGGGCGATCTTGATACGCAGTATTTT. This translates into CASSKGQGDLDTQYF. This chain joins TRBV13 and TRBJ2-3; 8 nucleotides match TRBD1. Germline V gives CDR1 PRHDT, CDR2 FYEKMQ (reference sequence). The CDR3 totals 15 residues. The ends lost 5 bases at V and 6 bases at J; junction bases unmatched: 10.

The V gene is TRBV4-1, the J gene TRBJ1-2; D is ambiguous. Germline CDR1 is MGHRA and CDR2 is YSYEKL. The CDR3 totals 12 residues. V dropped 4 bases and J dropped 8 bases, with 11 bases sitting between them. The CDR3 DNA sequence: TGCGCCAGCAGCCCGGATTGGGTAGGCTACACCTTC. Translated, it gives CASSPDWVGYTF.

This clonotype was counted only a few times. The V gene is TRBV28, the J gene TRBJ2-3, with D perhaps matching TRBD1 (5 bases). This CDR3 spans 14 amino acids. In germline, CDR1 is MDHEN, CDR2 SYDVKM. Trimming took 3 bases from V and 0 from J, leaving 7 bases between them. The CDR3 loop reads CASSFAGSTDTQYF. The CDR3 DNA is TGTGCCAGCAGTTTTGCAGGGAGCACAGATACGCAGTATTTT.

The V call is TRBV10-3, the J call TRBJ1-5, with a tentative D call TRBD1 (5 bases). The CDR3 is 16 residues long. Germline CDR1 and CDR2: ENHRY and SYGVKD. The V and J ends lost 5 bases and 0 bases respectively, with 14 bases between them. CDR3 region: CAISNAGTTSNQPQHF. CDR3 bases: TGTGCCATCAGTAACGCCGGGACCACTAGCAATCAGCCCCAGCATTTT.

J is TRBJ1-4 and V is TRBV7-9; D unclear. The germline V and J ends were trimmed by 5 bases and 7 bases, with 11 bases remaining between them. The CDR3 loop spans 13 amino acids. Germline lookup yields CDR1 SEHNR and CDR2 FQNEAQ (reference sequence). DNA of the CDR3: TGTGCCAGCAGCCCCTGGGCAGTTGAAAAACTGTTTTTT. Its translation: CASSPWAVEKLFF.

This chain links TRBV11-1 with TRBJ1-4; D may be TRBD1 (5 bases). The CDR3 totals 13 residues. V lost 1 base and J lost 12, with 12 bases in between. The V gene's germline CDR1 is SGHAT and CDR2 FQDESV (reference sequence). The CDR3, as DNA: TGTGCCAGCAGCTTAGACGGGGGATTTGAACTGTTTTTT. Amino acids: CASSLDGGFELFF. Full variable domain (rest looked up from reference TRBV11-1 and TRBJ1-4): EAEVAQSPRYKITEKSQAVAFWCDPISGHATLYWYRQILGQGPELLVQFQDESVVDDSQLPKDRFSAERLKGVDSTLKIQPAELGDSAMYLCASSLDGGFELFFGSGTQLSVL.

This chain links TRBV29-1 with TRBJ2-1; D gene uncertain. V was pared by 4 bases and J by 1 base, with 11 bases between. The CDR3 loop spans 14 amino acids. Per the germline V gene, CDR1 is SQVTM and CDR2 is ANQGSEA. CDR3 in DNA: TGCAGCGTTGTCGTTGTAGAATCCTACAATGAGCAGTTCTTC. Amino acids: CSVVVVESYNEQFF.

The genes are TRBV12-3 or TRBV12-4 and TRBJ2-1; TRBD1 agrees at 10 bases. Losses at the gene ends were 4 bases for V and 6 bases for J; bases not matched to a gene: 3. This CDR3 contains 14 residues. The CDR3 DNA reads TGTGCCAGCAGTTCGGGACAGGGGACCAATGAGCAGTTCTTC. This gives the protein CASSSGQGTNEQFF.

Written as DNA, the CDR3 is TGTGCCAGCAGTGAATCGGGCAATCAGCCCCAGCATTTT. It encodes CASSESGNQPQHF. The rearrangement links TRBV25-1 to TRBJ1-5; D remains ambiguous. The CDR3 totals 13 residues. Trimming cost V 1 base and J 2 bases, with 3 bases left between them. Germline V lookup: CDR1 MGHDK, CDR2 SYGVNS.

The chain is built from TRBV20-1 and TRBJ2-5; the match to TRBD2 covers 11 bases. Per the germline V gene, CDR1 is DFQATT and CDR2 is SNEGSKA (reference sequence). V shed 3 bases, J shed 11 bases, and the junction held 14 bases outside the gene matches. There are 15 residues in the CDR3. The CDR3 region is CSARIRGLAASEQYF. CDR3 nucleotides: TGCAGTGCTAGGATTAGGGGACTAGCGGCATCTGAGCAGTACTTC.